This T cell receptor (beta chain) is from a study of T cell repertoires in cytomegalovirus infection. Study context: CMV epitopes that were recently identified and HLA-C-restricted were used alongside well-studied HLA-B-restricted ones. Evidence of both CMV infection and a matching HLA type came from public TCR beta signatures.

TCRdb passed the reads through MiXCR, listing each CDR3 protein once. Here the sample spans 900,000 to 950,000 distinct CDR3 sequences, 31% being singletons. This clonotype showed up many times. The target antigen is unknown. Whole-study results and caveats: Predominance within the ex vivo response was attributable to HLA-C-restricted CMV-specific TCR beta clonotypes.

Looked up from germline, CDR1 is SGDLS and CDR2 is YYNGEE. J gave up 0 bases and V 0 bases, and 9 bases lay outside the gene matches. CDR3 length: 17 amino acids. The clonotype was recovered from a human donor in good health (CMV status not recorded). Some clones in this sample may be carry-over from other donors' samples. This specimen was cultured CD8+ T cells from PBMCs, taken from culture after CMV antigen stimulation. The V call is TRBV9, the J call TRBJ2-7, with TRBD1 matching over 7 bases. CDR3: CASSVEGAGAASYEQYF. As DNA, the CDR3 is TGTGCCAGCAGCGTAGAGGGGGCAGGGGCCGCCTCCTACGAGCAGTACTTC.